Below are 15 T cell receptor beta chains sequenced from a single sample in a study of CXCR3-negative and CXCR3-positive naive CD8 T cells. Overall study results and limits: TRB CDR3s of CXCR3-positive naive cells were more hydrophobic than those of CXCR3-negative naive cells.

UMI-labeled 5' RACE TRB cDNA libraries were prepared from the cells. Each CDR3 protein gets one entry in TCRdb, which reprocessed the 5' RACE reads and gives no DNA. This sample's clone table lists about 150,000 distinct CDR3 sequences. No antigen has been identified for these receptors. The sequenced sample consisted of naive CXCR3+ CD8+ T cells from blood. Specified subset: CD45RO-CCR7+CD27+CD95- naive CD8+ T cells expressing CXCR3 (TNR3+). The receptor set was obtained from a human donor in good health. Some clones in this sample may be carry-over from other donors' samples.

V is TRBV6-2 or TRBV6-3 and J is TRBJ2-5. The CDR3 loop spans 12 amino acids. The germline CDR1 and CDR2 sequences are MNHEY and SVGEGT. The CDR3 is CASTDPQETQYF.

The chain joins TRBV27 to TRBJ2-1; TCRdb's D call of TRBD2 is untestable without DNA. The CDR3 is made up of 17 amino acids. Germline-derived CDR1 and CDR2 are MNHEY and SMNVEV (reference sequence). This CDR3 is CASSPSLAGSTYNEQFF.

This chain links TRBV3-1 with TRBJ2-3; the TCRdb call, TRBD1, lacks DNA for checking. The CDR3 loop spans 16 amino acids. The V gene's germline CDR1 is LGHDT and CDR2 YNNKEL (reference sequence). CDR3 sequence reads: CASSQETGGLSDTQYF.

This chain links TRBV28 with TRBJ2-7; TCRdb calls TRBD2, which cannot be checked without DNA. Germline-derived CDR1 and CDR2 are MDHEN and SYDVKM. The CDR3 spans 18 residues. The CDR3 here is CASSFFGSGLAGAYEQYF.

The chain's CDR3 is CASSKTGFAYEQYF. The chain links TRBV28 to TRBJ2-7; TCRdb picks TRBD1, but there is no DNA to check that call. This CDR3 comprises 14 residues. Germline V CDR1 and CDR2: MDHEN, SYDVKM.

The chain links TRBV7-9 to TRBJ1-2. This CDR3 has 14 amino acids. Germline-derived CDR1 and CDR2 are SEHNR and FQNEAQ (reference sequence). This CDR3 reads CASSSSGILYGYTF. The variable domain in full, completed from reference TRBV7-9 and TRBJ1-2, reads DTGVSQNPRHKITKRGQNVTFRCDPISEHNRLYWYRQTLGQGPEFLTYFQNEAQLEKSRLLSDRFSAERPKGSFSTLEIQRTEQGDSAMYLCASSSSGILYGYTFGSGTRLTVV.

V and J are TRBV4-2 and TRBJ1-6. Germline V gene data show CDR1 as LGHNA and CDR2 as YNFKEQ. CDR3 length: 14 residues. The CDR3 reads CASSQGFYNSPLHF.

The chain carries TRBV7-9 and TRBJ1-1. Germline V CDR1 and CDR2: SEHNR, FQNEAQ (reference sequence). The CDR3 spans 11 residues. CDR3 amino acids: CASSPELPAFF. Variable domain in full (rest from reference TRBV7-9 and TRBJ1-1): DTGVSQNPRHKITKRGQNVTFRCDPISEHNRLYWYRQTLGQGPEFLTYFQNEAQLEKSRLLSDRFSAERPKGSFSTLEIQRTEQGDSAMYLCASSPELPAFFGQGTRLTVV.

This chain joins TRBV27 and TRBJ1-5; the TCRdb call, TRBD1, lacks DNA for checking. The CDR3 loop spans 16 amino acids. CDR1 MNHEY and CDR2 SMNVEV come from the germline V gene (reference sequence). The CDR3 sequence is CASSLLLGGVNQPQHF.

The CDR3 protein is CASSQGMEDEQYF. The chain joins TRBV4-3 to TRBJ2-7; TCRdb selects TRBD2, and the lack of DNA leaves this call unchecked. This CDR3 has 13 residues. Germline lookup yields CDR1 LGHNA and CDR2 YSLEER.

The CDR3: CASRAGLINEQFF. V is TRBV11-1 and J is TRBJ2-1; TCRdb's D call, TRBD2, is unchecked because there is no DNA. Germline V lookup: CDR1 SGHAT, CDR2 FQDESV (reference sequence). The CDR3 sequence is 13 residues long.

This chain links TRBV7-9 with TRBJ1-4. There are 15 residues in the CDR3. The germline V gene encodes CDR1 SEHNR and CDR2 FQNEAQ (reference sequence). This chain's CDR3 is CASSYGPATNEKLFF.

The genes are TRBV7-8 and TRBJ2-3; TCRdb picks TRBD1, but there is no DNA to check that call. Looked up from germline, CDR1 is SGHVS and CDR2 is FQNEAQ. This CDR3 spans 14 amino acids. The CDR3: CASSYRVSTDTQYF.

J is TRBJ2-1 and V is TRBV4-3. This CDR3 region has 14 residues. The germline V gene has CDR1 LGHNA and CDR2 YSLEER. CDR3: CASSQSIRADEQFF.

This chain uses TRBV10-3 with TRBJ2-3; without DNA, the TCRdb call of TRBD1 cannot be checked. The CDR3 is 12 residues long. The germline CDR1 and CDR2 sequences are ENHRY and SYGVKD. The CDR3 spells CAIRREGGTQYF.